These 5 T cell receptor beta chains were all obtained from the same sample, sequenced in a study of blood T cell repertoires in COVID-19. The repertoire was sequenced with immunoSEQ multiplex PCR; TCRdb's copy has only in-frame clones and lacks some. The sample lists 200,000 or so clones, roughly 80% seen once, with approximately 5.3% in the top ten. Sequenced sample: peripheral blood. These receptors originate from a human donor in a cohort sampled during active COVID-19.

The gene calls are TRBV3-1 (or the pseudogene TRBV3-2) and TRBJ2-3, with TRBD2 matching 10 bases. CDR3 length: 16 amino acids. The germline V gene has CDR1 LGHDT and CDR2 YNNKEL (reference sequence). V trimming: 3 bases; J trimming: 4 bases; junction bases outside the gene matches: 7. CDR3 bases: TGTGCCAGCAGCCAGATAGCGGGAGGAACGGCAGATACGCAGTATTTT. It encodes CASSQIAGGTADTQYF.

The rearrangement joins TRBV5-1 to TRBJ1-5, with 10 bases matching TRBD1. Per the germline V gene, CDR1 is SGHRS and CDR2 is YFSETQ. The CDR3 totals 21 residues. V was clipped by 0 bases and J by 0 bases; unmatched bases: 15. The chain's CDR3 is CASSLEESRKDRGYSNQPQHF. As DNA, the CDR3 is TGCGCCAGCAGCTTGGAAGAGTCGAGGAAGGACAGGGGGTATAGCAATCAGCCCCAGCATTTT.

This chain's CDR3 is CASSVSGGTSGSNEQFF. The CDR3 nucleotides are TGTGCCAGCAGCGTAAGTGGCGGGACTAGCGGGAGCAATGAGCAGTTCTTC. This chain joins TRBV9 and TRBJ2-1, with 14 bases aligning to TRBD2. Germline trimming cut 1 base from V and 6 bases from J; bases unmatched to any gene: 6. Germline V gene sequence: CDR1 SGDLS, CDR2 YYNGEE. The CDR3 is 17 residues long.

The CDR3 loop reads CARKGVEGYTF. CDR3 coding DNA: TGTGCCCGCAAGGGAGTCGAAGGCTACACCTTC. The chain carries TRBV30 and TRBJ1-2; D remains ambiguous. Germline V CDR1 and CDR2: GTSNPN, SVGIG (reference sequence). Deletions cut 8 bases from V and 8 bases from J, with 15 bases between. The CDR3 runs 11 residues.

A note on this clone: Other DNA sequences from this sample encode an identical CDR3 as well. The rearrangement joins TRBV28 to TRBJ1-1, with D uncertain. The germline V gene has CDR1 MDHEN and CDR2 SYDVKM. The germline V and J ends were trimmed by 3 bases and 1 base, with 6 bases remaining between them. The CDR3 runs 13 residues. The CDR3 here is CASSFSGNTEAFF. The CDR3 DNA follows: TGTGCCAGCAGTTTTTCCGGGAACACTGAAGCTTTCTTT.